Here is one TCR beta chain with its context. Its antigen is not identified. These data come from a study of cytomegalovirus exposure and HLA in healthy donors. Study background: HLA-typed donors were the source of about 85 million unique TCRs, which an early data release held. Study-wide results and limits: Indistinguishable V segments, including TRBV6-2 and TRBV6-3, were excluded. Information on immune exposure was restricted to one variable (CMV serostatus). Highly shared variants forming one cluster were likely a sequencing artifact.

The PCR employed 60 Vbeta primers together with 13 Jbeta primers. Generated by immunoSEQ multiplex PCR, the TCRdb table keeps only in-frame clones and is missing some. The sample includes about 160,000 clones, about three quarters seen only once; the top ten take around 3.1%. This CDR3 is 13 amino acids long. V was pared by 2 bases and J by 4 bases, with 6 bases between. Germline loops: CDR1 ENHRY, CDR2 SYGVKD. The sequence was obtained from a woman in her thirties or forties in good health and CMV-seronegative. Sequencing was done on a sample of PBMCs. The chain couples TRBV10-3 to TRBJ1-3; a weak D match, TRBD1 (6 bases). CDR3 loop: CAISETGGNTIYF. The CDR3, as DNA: TGTGCCATCAGTGAGACAGGGGGAAACACCATATATTTT.